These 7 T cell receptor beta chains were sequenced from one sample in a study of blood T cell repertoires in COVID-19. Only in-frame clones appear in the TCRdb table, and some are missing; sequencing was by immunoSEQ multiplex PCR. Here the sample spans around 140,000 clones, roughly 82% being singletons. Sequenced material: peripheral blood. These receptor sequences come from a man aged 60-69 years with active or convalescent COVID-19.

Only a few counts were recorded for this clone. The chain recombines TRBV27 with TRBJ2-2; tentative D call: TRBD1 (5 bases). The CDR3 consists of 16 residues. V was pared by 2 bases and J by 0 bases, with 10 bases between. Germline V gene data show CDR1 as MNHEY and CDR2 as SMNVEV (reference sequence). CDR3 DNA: TGTGCCAGCAGTTTAAGGGGCGATCCGAACACCGGGGAGCTGTTTTTT. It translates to CASSLRGDPNTGELFF.

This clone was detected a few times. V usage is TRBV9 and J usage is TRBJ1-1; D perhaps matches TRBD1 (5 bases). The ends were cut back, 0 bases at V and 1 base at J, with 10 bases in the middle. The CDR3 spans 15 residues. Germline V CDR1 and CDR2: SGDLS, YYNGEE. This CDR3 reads CASSVAPGGNTEAFF. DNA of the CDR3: TGTGCCAGCAGCGTAGCTCCGGGGGGGAACACTGAAGCTTTCTTT.

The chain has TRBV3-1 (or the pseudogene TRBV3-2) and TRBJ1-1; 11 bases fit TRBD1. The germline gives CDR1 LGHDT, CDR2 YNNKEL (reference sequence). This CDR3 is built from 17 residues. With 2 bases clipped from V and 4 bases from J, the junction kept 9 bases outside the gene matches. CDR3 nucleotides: TGTGCCAGCAGCCAATGGACAGGGGGCGCTTTAGGCACTGAAGCTTTCTTT. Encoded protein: CASSQWTGGALGTEAFF.

The CDR3 bases are TGTGCCAGTAGTACCTGGACAGGGGGAAACTACGAGCAGTACTTC. It specifies CASSTWTGGNYEQYF. The V and J genes are TRBV19 and TRBJ2-7; 10 bases are shared with TRBD1. The germline CDR1 and CDR2 sequences are LNHDA and SQIVND (reference sequence). The trim removed 4 bases at V and 3 bases at J, leaving 6 bases unmatched. This CDR3 region has 15 residues.

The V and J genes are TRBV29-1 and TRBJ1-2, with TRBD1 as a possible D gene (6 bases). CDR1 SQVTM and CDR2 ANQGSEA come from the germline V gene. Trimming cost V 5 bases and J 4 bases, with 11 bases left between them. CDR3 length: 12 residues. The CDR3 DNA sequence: TGCAGCGTTACAGGGTTAGCCTATGGCTACACCTTC. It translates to CSVTGLAYGYTF.

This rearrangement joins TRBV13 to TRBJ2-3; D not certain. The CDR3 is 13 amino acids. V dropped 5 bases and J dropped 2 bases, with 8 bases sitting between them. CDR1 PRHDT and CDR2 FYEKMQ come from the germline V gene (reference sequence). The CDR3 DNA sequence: TGTGCCAGCAGCCCTCTAAACACAGATACGCAGTATTTT. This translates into CASSPLNTDTQYF.

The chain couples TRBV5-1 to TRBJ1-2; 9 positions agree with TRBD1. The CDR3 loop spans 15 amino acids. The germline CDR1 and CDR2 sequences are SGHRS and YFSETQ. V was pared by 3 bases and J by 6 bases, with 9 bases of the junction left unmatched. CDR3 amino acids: CASSSPGTGYDGYTF. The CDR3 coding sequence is TGCGCCAGCAGCTCTCCCGGGACAGGGTACGATGGCTACACCTTC.